The entry below gives a single TCR beta chain sequence along with its context. Its antigen is undetermined. V trimming: 2 bases; J trimming: 1 base; junction bases outside the gene matches: 11. The CDR3 totals 20 residues. Per germline, CDR1 MNHEY and CDR2 SVGEGT. The record originates from a study of T cells in Graves' hyperthyroidism and ophthalmopathy. Findings of the study overall: Most clonotypes that expanded in the thyroid above 0.001 also showed up in blood. Ophthalmopathy was distinguished from stable hyperthyroidism by 13 V-J signatures.

RNA transcripts served as the template for amplifying TCR beta CDR3 regions. The HTBI primer set drove a first-round RT-PCR of the TCR CDR3. TCRdb reprocessed the multiplex PCR reads with MiXCR, giving one entry per CDR3 protein. The sample has 700,000 or so distinct CDR3 sequences; about 15% are singletons. The receptor was derived from a woman aged 45-65 years with Graves' ophthalmopathy. The chain couples TRBV6-2 or TRBV6-3 to TRBJ2-6, with 10 bases matching TRBD2. Material for sequencing was blood. CDR3 loop: CASSYTLRTSGLSGANVLTF. CDR3 DNA sequence: TGTGCCAGCAGTTACACGCTCAGGACTAGCGGTTTATCTGGGGCCAACGTCCTGACTTTC.